This TCR beta chain came from a study of CD8 T cells in ankylosing spondylitis. Whole-study findings and limits: Some motif variants were previously reported in reactive arthritis synovial fluid and blood.

TCRdb reprocessed the 5' RACE reads via MiXCR and lists one record per CDR3 protein. The sample contains some 37,000 distinct CDR3 sequences, 5.5% to 7.5% of which appear only once. This clonotype was picked up many times. Its target is not known. This sequence originates from a male donor with ankylosing spondylitis or in good health (not recorded which). Source material: blood, either unsorted or a sorted T cell fraction (not recorded which).

As DNA, the CDR3 is TGTGCCAGTAGTATTCGGGGGGCGATTGGGGCCAACACTGAAGCTTTCTTT. Its translation: CASSIRGAIGANTEAFF. V gene TRBV19 combines with J gene TRBJ1-1; D perhaps matches TRBD1 (6 bases). Germline loops: CDR1 LNHDA, CDR2 SQIVND (reference sequence). There are 17 residues in the CDR3. Between the trimmed V and J ends, which lost 3 bases and 2 bases, there was a span of 19 bases.